The clone carrying this T cell receptor (beta chain) appeared a few times. Its antigen is unknown. This record belongs to a study of cytomegalovirus exposure and HLA in healthy donors. Study results and caveats: Most TCR beta V segments were productive about 87% or about 30% of the time in an earlier analysis. With DRB1 most and HLA-C fewest, TCR association rates differed between HLA loci in a later analysis.

The PCR used 60 Vbeta and 13 Jbeta primers. Only in-frame clones appear in the TCRdb table, and some are missing; sequencing was by immunoSEQ multiplex PCR. The table lists 75,000 to 100,000 clones, 7.6% of them singletons. The clonotype comes from a man aged 50 or older in good health and CMV-seronegative. The sample comprised PBMCs.

CDR3 DNA sequence: TGTGCCAGCAGTTGGGAGGTGGGGACTAGCAATCAGCCCCAGCATTTT. Amino acids: CASSWEVGTSNQPQHF. This chain connects TRBV28 to TRBJ1-5; a possible D gene is TRBD1 (5 bases). CDR1 MDHEN and CDR2 SYDVKM come from the germline V gene. V lost 4 bases to trimming and J lost 0 bases, with 13 bases between them. The length of the CDR3 is 16 residues.